These T cell receptor beta chains were read from a single sample in a study of cytomegalovirus exposure and HLA in healthy donors. Data came from immunoSEQ multiplex PCR; TCRdb stores just in-frame clones and leaves some out. The sample consists of nearly 110,000 clones, 70% to 85% of them appearing once. Sequenced: PBMCs. Receptors were obtained from a boy between 10 and 17 years old in good health and CMV-seronegative. Both conserved end residues are part of each CDR3. D genes are given only for firm matches. Only some rows state a clone size, as once, few, many or a class for expanded clones.

>10|-|TRBV20-1|TRBJ2-5|once
CSAPGETQYF
TGCAGTGCCCCCGGTGAGACCCAGTACTTC
>12|-|TRBV2|TRBJ2-1|-
CASSIGRGEQFF
TGTGCCAGCAGCATAGGACGGGGTGAGCAGTTCTTC
>15|-|TRBV4-3|TRBJ1-6|-
CASSQAGTLNSPLHF
TGCGCCAGCAGCCAGGCCGGGACACTGAATTCACCCCTCCACTTT
>15|TRBD2|TRBV7-2|TRBJ2-1|once
CASSQRGGSYNEQFF
TGTGCCAGCAGCCAGCGGGGAGGATCCTACAATGAGCAGTTCTTC
>15|TRBD1|TRBV6-5|TRBJ2-7|-
CASSPSGTGGYEQYF
TGTGCCAGCAGCCCCTCGGGGACAGGGGGCTACGAGCAGTACTTC
>13|-|TRBV30|TRBJ1-1|-
CAWRLPVLTEAFF
TGTGCCTGGAGGCTCCCGGTCCTCACTGAAGCTTTCTTT
>14|-|TRBV5-1|TRBJ2-3|-
CASSTVGATDTQYF
TGCGCCAGCAGCACGGTGGGGGCCACAGATACGCAGTATTTT
>16|TRBD2|TRBV7-2|TRBJ2-7|once
CASSLSGLAGSYEQYF
TGTGCCAGCAGCTTAAGTGGACTAGCGGGGAGCTACGAGCAGTACTTC
>14|TRBD1|TRBV5-8|TRBJ1-1|once
CASSGYRGDTEAFF
TGTGCCAGCAGCGGATACAGGGGGGACACTGAAGCTTTCTTT
>13|-|TRBV6-5|TRBJ2-3|-
CASTRGSTDTQYF
TGTGCCAGCACCAGGGGAAGCACAGATACGCAGTATTTT
>15|TRBD1|TRBV25-1|TRBJ2-3|-
CASSEFGTGADTQYF
TGTGCCAGCAGTGAATTCGGGACAGGGGCAGATACGCAGTATTTT
>14|-|TRBV9|TRBJ2-3|-
CASSVEGGRDTQYF
TGTGCCAGCAGCGTAGAGGGGGGGAGGGATACGCAGTATTTT
>16|TRBD2|TRBV2|TRBJ2-1|-
CASSPLGLAAQVWEFF
TGTGCCAGCAGCCCTCTTGGACTAGCGGCCCAAGTTTGGGAGTTCTTC
>16|-|TRBV5-4|TRBJ1-6|-
CASSLAGGLYNSPLHF
TGTGCCAGCAGCTTGGCAGGAGGGCTCTATAATTCACCCCTCCACTTT
>15|TRBD1|TRBV15|TRBJ2-5|-
CATSVRKGGAETQYF
TGTGCCACCAGCGTCCGAAAAGGGGGCGCGGAGACCCAGTACTTC
>14|-|TRBV5-1|TRBJ1-3|few
CASSLRGSGNTIYF
TGCGCCAGCAGCCTTCGGGGCTCTGGAAACACCATATATTTT
>15|-|TRBV9|TRBJ1-4|-
CASSEGNRANEKLFF
TGTGCCAGCAGCGAGGGGAACAGGGCGAATGAAAAACTGTTTTTT
>16|TRBD1|TRBV5-6|TRBJ1-2|-
CASSPSRGQDPYGYTF
TGTGCCAGCAGCCCTAGCCGTGGACAGGATCCATATGGCTACACCTTC
>15|-|TRBV7-8|TRBJ1-5|-
CASSWAVQGNQPQHF
TGTGCCAGCAGCTGGGCCGTACAGGGCAATCAGCCCCAGCATTTT
>14|TRBD1|TRBV30|TRBJ1-5|-
CASAPDRINQPQHF
TGTGCCTCTGCCCCGGACAGGATCAATCAGCCCCAGCATTTT